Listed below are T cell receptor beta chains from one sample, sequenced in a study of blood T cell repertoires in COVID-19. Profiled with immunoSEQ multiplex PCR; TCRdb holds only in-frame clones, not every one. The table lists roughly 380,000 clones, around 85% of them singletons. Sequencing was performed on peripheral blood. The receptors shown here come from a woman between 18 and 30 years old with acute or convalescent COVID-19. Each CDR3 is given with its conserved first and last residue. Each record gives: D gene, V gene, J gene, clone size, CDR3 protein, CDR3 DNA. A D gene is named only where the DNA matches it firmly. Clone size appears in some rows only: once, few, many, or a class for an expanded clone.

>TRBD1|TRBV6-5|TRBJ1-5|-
CASSRTGVNQPQHF
TGTGCCAGCAGTCGGACAGGGGTCAATCAGCCCCAGCATTTT
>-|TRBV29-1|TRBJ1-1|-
CSVDTGTEAFF
TGCAGCGTTGATACAGGGACTGAAGCTTTCTTT
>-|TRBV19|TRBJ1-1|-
CASSIYRVNPEAFF
TGTGCCAGTAGTATATACAGGGTTAACCCTGAAGCTTTCTTT
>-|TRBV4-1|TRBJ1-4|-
CASSRAGVEKLFF
TGCGCCAGCAGCCGAGCAGGGGTTGAAAAACTGTTTTTT
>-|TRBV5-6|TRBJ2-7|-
CASSDWTDSSYEQYF
TGTGCCAGCAGCGACTGGACAGACAGCTCCTACGAGCAGTACTTC
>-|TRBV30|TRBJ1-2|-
CAWSVRLVGANYGYTF
TGTGCCTGGAGTGTCCGACTCGTCGGGGCTAACTATGGCTACACCTTC
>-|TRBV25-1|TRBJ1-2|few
CASSVGGGYTF
TGTGCCAGCAGTGTAGGCGGGGGCTACACCTTC
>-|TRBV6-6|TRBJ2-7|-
CASRWTFNPDYEQYF
TGTGCCAGCAGATGGACATTTAACCCCGATTACGAGCAGTACTTC
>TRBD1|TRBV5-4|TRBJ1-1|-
CASSGTGVGTEAFF
TGTGCCAGCAGCGGCACAGGGGTTGGAACTGAAGCTTTCTTT
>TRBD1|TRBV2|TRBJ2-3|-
CASSRQGRTDTQYF
TGTGCCAGCAGTCGACAGGGGCGCACAGATACGCAGTATTTT
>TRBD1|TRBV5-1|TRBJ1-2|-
CASSLASGTGVYGYTF
TGCGCCAGCAGCTTGGCCTCTGGGACAGGTGTGTATGGCTACACCTTC
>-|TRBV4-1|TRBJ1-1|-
CASSQVAGISDTHPTEAFF
TGCGCCAGCAGCCAAGTTGCAGGGATTAGTGATACACACCCCACTGAAGCTTTCTTT
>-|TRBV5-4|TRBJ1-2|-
CASSLGGGANFYGYTF
TGTGCCAGCAGCCTCGGGGGTGGCGCCAATTTTTATGGCTACACCTTC
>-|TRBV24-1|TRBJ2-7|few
CATSDFGREQYF
TGTGCCACCAGTGATTTTGGGCGCGAGCAGTACTTC
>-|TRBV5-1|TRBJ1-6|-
CASSPSGGSSYNSPLHF
TGCGCCAGCAGCCCTTCGGGGGGAAGCTCCTATAATTCACCCCTCCACTTT
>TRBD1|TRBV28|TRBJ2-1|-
CASSFSSRGQDEQFF
TGTGCCAGCAGTTTTTCGTCAAGGGGACAGGATGAGCAGTTCTTC
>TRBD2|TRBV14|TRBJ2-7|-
CASSQAGGPRYF
TGTGCCAGCAGCCAAGCGGGAGGGCCTCGGTACTTC
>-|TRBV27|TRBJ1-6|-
CASRRQNSPLHF
TGTGCCAGCAGAAGACAGAATTCACCCCTCCACTTT
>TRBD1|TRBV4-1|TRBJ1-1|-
CASSQGTGTLSTEAFF
TGCGCCAGCAGCCAAGGGACAGGTACCTTGAGCACTGAAGCTTTCTTT
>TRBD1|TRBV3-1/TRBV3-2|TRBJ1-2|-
CASSQEVRTGNGGYTF
TGTGCCAGCAGCCAAGAGGTTCGGACAGGGAATGGAGGCTACACCTTC
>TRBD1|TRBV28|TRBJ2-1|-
CASSLGDRGRLKQFF
TGTGCCAGCAGTTTAGGGGACAGGGGAAGACTAAAGCAGTTCTTC
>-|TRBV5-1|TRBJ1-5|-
CASSYNRESQPQHF
TGCGCCAGCAGCTATAACAGGGAAAGTCAGCCCCAGCATTTT
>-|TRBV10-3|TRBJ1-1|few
CATRRGVNTEAFF
TGTGCCACCCGGCGGGGGGTGAACACTGAAGCTTTCTTT
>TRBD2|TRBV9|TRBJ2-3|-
CASSVEGRGTTDTQYF
TGTGCCAGCAGCGTAGAGGGGCGGGGGACGACAGATACGCAGTATTTT
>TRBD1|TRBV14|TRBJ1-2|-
CASSRDRGNGYTF
TGTGCCAGCAGCCGGGACAGGGGGAATGGCTACACCTTC
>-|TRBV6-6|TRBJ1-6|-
CASSRETFTLHF
TGTGCCAGCAGCCGCGAGACATTCACCCTCCACTTT
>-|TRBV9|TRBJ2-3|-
CASSVAPAPGDTQYF
TGTGCCAGCAGCGTAGCTCCCGCTCCGGGAGATACGCAGTATTTT
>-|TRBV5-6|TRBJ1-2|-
CASSLGTADGYTF
TGTGCCAGCAGCTTGGGGACAGCGGACGGCTACACCTTC
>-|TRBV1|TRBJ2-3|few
CTSSQDPGTRNTDTQYF
TGCACCAGCAGCCAAGATCCCGGGACTAGGAACACAGATACGCAGTATTTT
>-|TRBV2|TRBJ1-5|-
CASGTLSNQPQHF
TGTGCCAGCGGCACCCTTAGCAATCAGCCCCAGCATTTT
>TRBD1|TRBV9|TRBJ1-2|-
CASSAGTGALLYGYTF
TGTGCCAGCAGCGCCGGGACAGGGGCCCTCCTCTATGGCTACACCTTC
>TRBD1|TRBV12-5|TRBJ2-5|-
CASGLRAGGAGETQYF
TGTGCTAGTGGCTTGAGGGCAGGGGGCGCAGGGGAGACCCAGTACTTC
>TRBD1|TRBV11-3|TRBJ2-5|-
CASSPGDRDGETQYF
TGTGCCAGCAGCCCGGGGGACAGGGATGGAGAGACCCAGTACTTC
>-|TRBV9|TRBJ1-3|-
CASSVATQGPGNTIYF
TGTGCCAGCAGCGTAGCTACGCAGGGGCCTGGAAACACCATATATTTT
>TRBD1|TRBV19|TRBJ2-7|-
CASSIGTGEQYF
TGTGCCAGTAGTATAGGGACAGGTGAGCAGTACTTC
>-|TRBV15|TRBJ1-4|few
CATSRARWEGSEKLFF
TGTGCCACCAGCAGGGCTCGGTGGGAGGGGTCTGAAAAACTGTTTTTT
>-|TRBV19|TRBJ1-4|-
CASSISSASVNEKLFF
TGTGCCAGTAGTATATCCAGCGCTTCGGTTAATGAAAAACTGTTTTTT
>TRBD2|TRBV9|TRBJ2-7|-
CASSVVESGGSEQYF
TGTGCCAGCAGCGTAGTGGAGAGCGGGGGCTCAGAGCAGTACTTC
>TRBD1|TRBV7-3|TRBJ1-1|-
CASSQGTGGDTEAFF
TGTGCCAGCAGCCAAGGGACAGGGGGCGATACTGAAGCTTTCTTT
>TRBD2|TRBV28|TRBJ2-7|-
CASSLSGGVREQYF
TGTGCCAGCAGCCTCTCGGGAGGAGTGAGGGAGCAGTACTTC
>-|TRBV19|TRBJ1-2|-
CASSISPLNYGYTF
TGTGCCAGTAGTATATCACCGCTAAACTATGGCTACACCTTC
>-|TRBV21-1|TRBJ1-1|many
CASSTPRRTAKGEAFF
TGTGCCAGCAGCACCCCCAGGAGGACAGCCAAAGGAGAAGCTTTCTTT
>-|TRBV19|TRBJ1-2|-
CASSIAGLGYGYTF
TGTGCCAGTAGTATAGCCGGACTCGGCTATGGCTACACCTTC
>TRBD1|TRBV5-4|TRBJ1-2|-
CASSAGQGNYGYTF
TGTGCCAGCAGCGCGGGACAGGGTAACTATGGCTACACCTTC
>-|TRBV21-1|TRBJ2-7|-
CASSKVKEREEFSYEQYF
TGTGCCAGCAGCAAAGTGAAGGAGCGCGAAGAGTTTTCCTACGAGCAGTACTTC
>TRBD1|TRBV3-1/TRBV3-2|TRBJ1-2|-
CASSPRDRGPGYTF
TGTGCCAGCAGCCCTCGGGACAGGGGGCCTGGCTACACCTTC
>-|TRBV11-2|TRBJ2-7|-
CASSVVQDSYEQYF
TGTGCCAGCAGCGTCGTTCAGGACTCCTACGAGCAGTACTTC
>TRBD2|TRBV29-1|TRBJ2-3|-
CSVVGREGSTDTQYF
TGCAGCGTTGTTGGGAGGGAGGGTAGCACAGATACGCAGTATTTT
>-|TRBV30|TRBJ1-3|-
CAWSAGNSGNTIYF
TGTGCCTGGAGTGCGGGGAACTCTGGAAACACCATATATTTT
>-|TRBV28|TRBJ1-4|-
CASSSGTTDEKLFF
TGTGCCAGCAGCTCCGGGACAACCGATGAAAAACTGTTTTTT
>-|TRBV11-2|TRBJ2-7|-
CASSLAVGAYEQYF
TGTGCCAGCAGCTTAGCTGTGGGCGCCTACGAGCAGTACTTC
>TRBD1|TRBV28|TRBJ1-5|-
CASSSRDRSYSNQPQHF
TGTGCCAGCAGTTCGAGGGACAGATCCTATAGCAATCAGCCCCAGCATTTT
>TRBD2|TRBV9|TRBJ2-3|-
CASSGGTSGRGGDTQYF
TGTGCCAGCAGTGGGGGCACTAGCGGGAGAGGTGGAGATACGCAGTATTTT
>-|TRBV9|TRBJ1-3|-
CASSLTGTIGNTIYF
TGTGCCAGCAGCCTTACCGGGACAATCGGAAACACCATATATTTT